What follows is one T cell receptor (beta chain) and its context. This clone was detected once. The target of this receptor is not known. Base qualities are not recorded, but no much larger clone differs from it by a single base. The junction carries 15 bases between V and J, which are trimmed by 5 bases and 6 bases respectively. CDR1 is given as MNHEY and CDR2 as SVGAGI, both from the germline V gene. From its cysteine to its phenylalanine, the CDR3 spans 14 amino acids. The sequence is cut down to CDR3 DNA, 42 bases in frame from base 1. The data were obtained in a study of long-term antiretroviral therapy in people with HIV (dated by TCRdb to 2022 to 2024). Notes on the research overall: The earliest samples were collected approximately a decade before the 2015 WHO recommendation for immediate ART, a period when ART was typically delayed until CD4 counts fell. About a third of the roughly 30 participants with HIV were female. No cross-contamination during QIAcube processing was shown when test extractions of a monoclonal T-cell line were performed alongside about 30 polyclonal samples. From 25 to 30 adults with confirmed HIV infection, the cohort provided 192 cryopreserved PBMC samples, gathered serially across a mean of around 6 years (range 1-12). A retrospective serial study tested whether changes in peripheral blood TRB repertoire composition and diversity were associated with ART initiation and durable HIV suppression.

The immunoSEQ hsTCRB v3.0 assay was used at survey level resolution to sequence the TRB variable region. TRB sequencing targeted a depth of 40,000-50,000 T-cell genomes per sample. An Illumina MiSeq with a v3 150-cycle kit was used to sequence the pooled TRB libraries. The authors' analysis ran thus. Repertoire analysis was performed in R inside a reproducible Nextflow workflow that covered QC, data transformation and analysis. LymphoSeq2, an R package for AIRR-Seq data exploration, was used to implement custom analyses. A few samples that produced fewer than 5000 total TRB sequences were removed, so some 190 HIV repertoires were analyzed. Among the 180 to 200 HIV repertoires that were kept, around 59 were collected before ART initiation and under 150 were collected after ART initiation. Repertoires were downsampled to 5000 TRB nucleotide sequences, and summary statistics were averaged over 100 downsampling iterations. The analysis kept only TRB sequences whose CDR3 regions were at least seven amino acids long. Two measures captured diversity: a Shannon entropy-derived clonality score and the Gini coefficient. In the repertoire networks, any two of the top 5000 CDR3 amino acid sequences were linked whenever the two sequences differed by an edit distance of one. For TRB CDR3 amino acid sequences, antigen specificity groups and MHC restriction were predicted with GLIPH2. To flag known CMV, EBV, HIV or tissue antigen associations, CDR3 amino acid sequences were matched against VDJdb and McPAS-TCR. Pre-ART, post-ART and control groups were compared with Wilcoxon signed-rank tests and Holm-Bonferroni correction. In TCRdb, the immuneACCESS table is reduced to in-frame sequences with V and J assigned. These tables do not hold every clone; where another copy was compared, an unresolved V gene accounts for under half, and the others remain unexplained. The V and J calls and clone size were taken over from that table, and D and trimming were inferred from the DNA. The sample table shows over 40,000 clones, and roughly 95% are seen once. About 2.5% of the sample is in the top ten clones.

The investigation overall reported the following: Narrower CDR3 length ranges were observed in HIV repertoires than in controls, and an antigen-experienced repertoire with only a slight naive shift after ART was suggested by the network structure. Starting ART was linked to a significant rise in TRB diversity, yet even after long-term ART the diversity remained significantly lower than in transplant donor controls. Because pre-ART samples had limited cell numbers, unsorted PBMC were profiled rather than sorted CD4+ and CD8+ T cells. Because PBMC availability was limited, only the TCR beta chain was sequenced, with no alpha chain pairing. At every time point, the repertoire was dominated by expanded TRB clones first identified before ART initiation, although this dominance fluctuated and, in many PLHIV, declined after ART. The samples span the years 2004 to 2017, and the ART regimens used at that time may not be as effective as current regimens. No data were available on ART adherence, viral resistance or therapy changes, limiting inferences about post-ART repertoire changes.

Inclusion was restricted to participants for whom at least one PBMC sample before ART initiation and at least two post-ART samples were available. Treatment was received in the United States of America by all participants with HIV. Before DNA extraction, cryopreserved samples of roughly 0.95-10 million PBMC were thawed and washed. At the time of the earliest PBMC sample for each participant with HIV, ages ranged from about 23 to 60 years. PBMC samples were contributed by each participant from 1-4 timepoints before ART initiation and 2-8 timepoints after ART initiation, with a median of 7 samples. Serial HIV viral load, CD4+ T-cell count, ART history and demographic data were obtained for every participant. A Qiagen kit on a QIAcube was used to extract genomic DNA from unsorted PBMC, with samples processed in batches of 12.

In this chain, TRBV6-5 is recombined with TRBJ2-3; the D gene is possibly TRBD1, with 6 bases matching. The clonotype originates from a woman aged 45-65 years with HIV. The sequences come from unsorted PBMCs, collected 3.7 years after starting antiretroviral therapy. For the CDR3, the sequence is CASSPNQGMDTQYF. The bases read TGTGCCAGCAGTCCCAACCAGGGGATGGATACGCAGTATTTT.